The 8 T cell receptor beta chains below come from one sample, sequenced in a study of CD4 T cells in relation to SARS-CoV-2 and coronaviruses. These receptors have no identified antigens. Produced via immunoSEQ multiplex PCR; TCRdb's table is partial and in-frame only. The repertoire holds about 39,000 clones, with about four fifths as singletons. The specimen was naive CD4+ T cells from PBMCs, cultured in vitro. As for subset: naive CD4+ T cells isolated by negative enrichment. The receptors originated from an adult with COVID-19.

The rearrangement joins TRBV5-4 to TRBJ2-5, with 10 bases lining up with TRBD1. CDR1 is SGHNT, CDR2 YYREEE, per germline (reference sequence). V was clipped by 1 base and J by 5 bases; unmatched bases: 8. The CDR3 has 16 residues. DNA of the CDR3: TGTGCCAGCAGCTTGATAGGACAGGGGGTATTGGAGACCCAGTACTTC. It specifies CASSLIGQGVLETQYF. Full variable domain (missing parts from reference TRBV5-4 and TRBJ2-5): ETGVTQSPTHLIKTRGQQVTLRCSSQSGHNTVSWYQQALGQGPQFIFQYYREEENGRGNFPPRFSGLQFPNYSSELNVNALELDDSALYLCASSLIGQGVLETQYFGPGTRLLVL.

The rearrangement joins TRBV4-3 to TRBJ2-1; D assignment may be TRBD1 or TRBD2 (5 bases each). The CDR3 is 14 residues long. The germline gives CDR1 LGHNA, CDR2 YSLEER. V lost 0 bases and J 6 bases, leaving 9 bases between the germline ends. Written as DNA, the CDR3 is TGCGCCAGCAGCCAAGAGGGTGGGGGCAATGAGCAGTTCTTC. It codes for CASSQEGGGNEQFF.

The rearrangement joins TRBV15 to TRBJ2-2, with 8 bases fitting TRBD1. The junction had 23 bases not matched to a gene; V was cut back by 0 bases and J by 2 bases. The CDR3 loop spans 23 amino acids. CDR1 and CDR2 from the germline V gene are LNHNV and YYDKDF (reference sequence). CDR3 loop: CATSRERTGLSNPYLTNTGELFF. The CDR3 region has the DNA TGTGCCACCAGCAGAGAAAGGACAGGGCTGTCAAACCCCTACCTGACTAACACCGGGGAGCTGTTTTTT. The entire variable domain, with the rest obtained from reference TRBV15 and TRBJ2-2, is as follows: DAMVIQNPRYQVTQFGKPVTLSCSQTLNHNVMYWYQQKSSQAPKLLFHYYDKDFNNEADTPDNFQSRRPNTSFCFLDIRSPGLGDTAMYLCATSRERTGLSNPYLTNTGELFFGEGSRLTVL.

The J gene is TRBJ2-2, the V gene TRBV27, with D perhaps TRBD2 (5 bases). V lost 7 bases and J lost 0, with 12 bases in between. Germline lookup yields CDR1 MNHEY and CDR2 SMNVEV (reference sequence). This CDR3 has 15 residues. This CDR3 reads CASTSGGPNTGELFF. The CDR3 nucleotides read TGTGCCAGCACCTCAGGCGGGCCGAACACCGGGGAGCTGTTTTTT.

V usage is TRBV19 and J usage is TRBJ2-6, with 8 nucleotides matching TRBD1. J lost 3 bases, V lost 2 bases, and 6 bases had no gene match. The germline V gene has CDR1 LNHDA and CDR2 SQIVND (reference sequence). This CDR3 is built from 17 residues. In DNA form, the CDR3 reads TGTGCCAGTAGTATAAGGCTCAGGGGGCGTGGGGCCAACGTCCTGACTTTC. Its translation is CASSIRLRGRGANVLTF.

This sequence joins TRBV12-3 or TRBV12-4 and TRBJ1-2, with D unresolved. V lost 8 bases and J lost 1, with 11 bases in between. CDR3 length: 13 amino acids. The CDR3 loop reads CASAPDYNYGYTF. For the CDR3, the DNA is TGTGCCAGCGCCCCCGACTATAACTATGGCTACACCTTC.

The J gene is TRBJ1-6, the V gene TRBV7-2; 7 bases map to TRBD1. Unmatched junction bases numbered 2, after V lost 1 base and J lost 5 bases. The CDR3 is 15 residues long. Germline CDR1 is SGHTA and CDR2 is FQGNSA. CDR3: CASSLVGTDNSPLHF. DNA of the CDR3: TGTGCCAGCAGCTTAGTAGGGACAGATAATTCACCCCTCCACTTT.

The rearrangement joins TRBV18 to TRBJ2-7, with a tentative D call TRBD1 (5 bases). The germline V and J ends were trimmed by 3 bases and 5 bases, with 17 bases remaining between them. The CDR3 runs 15 residues. CDR1 KGHSH and CDR2 LQKENI come from the germline V gene. This chain's CDR3 is CASSPKIDSPDEQYF. The DNA of the CDR3 is TGTGCCAGCTCACCTAAGATAGACAGCCCAGACGAGCAGTACTTC.